This TCR beta chain came from a study of tumor-infiltrating lymphocytes in localized non-small cell lung cancer. Findings and caveats of the study: Only some patients had TCR sequencing, depending on available tissue.

Assay: immunoSEQ multiplex PCR; the TCRdb copy retains only in-frame clones and omits some. The sample has approximately 8,000 clones; roughly 80% are singletons. This clone was counted a few times. Its cognate antigen is unknown. Compared with germline, one end of the junction differs, possibly owing to a read error. CDR3 size: 13 residues. Germline values: CDR1 SGHDN, CDR2 FVKESK. The sequence was obtained from a human donor with non-small cell lung cancer. V is TRBV14 and J is TRBJ1-4; D is unclear. Material for sequencing was uninvolved lung tissue not adjacent to the tumor. The CDR3 region is CASSSHASSDANF. The CDR3 DNA sequence: TGTGCCAGCAGCTCGCACGCGAGCTCGGATGCGAATTTT.